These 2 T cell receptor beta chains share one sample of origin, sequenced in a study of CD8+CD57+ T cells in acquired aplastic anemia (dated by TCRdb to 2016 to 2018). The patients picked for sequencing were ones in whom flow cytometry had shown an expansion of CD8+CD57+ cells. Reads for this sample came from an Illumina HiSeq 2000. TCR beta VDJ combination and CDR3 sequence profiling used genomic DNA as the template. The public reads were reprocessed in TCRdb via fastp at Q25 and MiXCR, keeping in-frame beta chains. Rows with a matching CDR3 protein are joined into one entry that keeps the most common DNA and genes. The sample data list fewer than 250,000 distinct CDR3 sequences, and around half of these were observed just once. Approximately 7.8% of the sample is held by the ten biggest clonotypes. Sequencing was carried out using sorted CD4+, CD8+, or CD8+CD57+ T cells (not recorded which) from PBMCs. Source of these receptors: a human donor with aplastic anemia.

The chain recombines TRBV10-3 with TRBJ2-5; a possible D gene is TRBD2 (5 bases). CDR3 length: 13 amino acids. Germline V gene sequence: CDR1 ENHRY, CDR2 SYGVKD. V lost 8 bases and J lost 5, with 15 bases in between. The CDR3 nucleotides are TGTGCCATCTTCTCGGGATTCGAGGAGACCCAGTACTTC. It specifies CAIFSGFEETQYF.

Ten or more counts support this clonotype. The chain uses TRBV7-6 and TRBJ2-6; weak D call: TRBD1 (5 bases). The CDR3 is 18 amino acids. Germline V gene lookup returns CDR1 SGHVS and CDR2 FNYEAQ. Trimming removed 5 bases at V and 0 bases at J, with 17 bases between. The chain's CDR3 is CASSPKTASYSGANVLTF. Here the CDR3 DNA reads TGTGCCAGCAGCCCTAAGACAGCTAGTTACTCTGGGGCCAACGTCCTGACTTTC.